These T cell receptor beta chains were read from a single sample in a study of cytomegalovirus exposure and HLA in healthy donors. Profiled with immunoSEQ multiplex PCR; TCRdb holds only in-frame clones, not every one. The sample includes 70,000 or so clones. Source material: PBMCs. The origin of the receptors is a man between 35 and 55 years old in good health and CMV-seronegative. The CDR3 runs from the conserved cysteine through the conserved F or W. Each record gives: D gene, V gene, J gene, CDR3 protein, CDR3 DNA. The D gene is left open where the match is weak.

D gene: NA; V gene: TRBV5-5; J gene: TRBJ2-2; CDR3 protein: CASSLPSVRTGELFF; CDR3 DNA: TGTGCCAGCAGCTTGCCTAGTGTACGCACCGGGGAGCTGTTTTTT
D gene: NA; V gene: TRBV7-2; J gene: TRBJ2-1; CDR3 protein: CASSAATGTAHYNEQFF; CDR3 DNA: TGTGCCAGCAGCGCCGCGACAGGTACCGCACACTACAATGAGCAGTTCTTC
D gene: TRBD1; V gene: TRBV2; J gene: TRBJ1-2; CDR3 protein: CASNLDRGNYGYTF; CDR3 DNA: TGTGCCAGCAATCTGGACAGGGGAAACTATGGCTACACCTTC
D gene: NA; V gene: TRBV12-5; J gene: TRBJ2-7; CDR3 protein: CASGLSVFRGSSYEQYF; CDR3 DNA: TGTGCTAGTGGTTTGAGTGTTTTTCGGGGGAGCTCCTACGAGCAGTACTTC
D gene: NA; V gene: TRBV11-2; J gene: TRBJ1-3; CDR3 protein: CASSLARVPVGLSGNTIYF; CDR3 DNA: TGTGCCAGCAGCTTAGCACGGGTTCCTGTTGGACTCTCTGGAAACACCATATATTTT
D gene: NA; V gene: TRBV4-3; J gene: TRBJ1-5; CDR3 protein: CASSQEPPGVGVNQPQHF; CDR3 DNA: TGCGCCAGCAGCCAAGAACCCCCAGGGGTCGGGGTCAATCAGCCCCAGCATTTT
D gene: NA; V gene: TRBV7-2; J gene: TRBJ1-1; CDR3 protein: CASSRRQDTEAFF; CDR3 DNA: TGTGCCAGCAGCCGGAGACAGGACACTGAAGCTTTCTTT
D gene: NA; V gene: TRBV11-2; J gene: TRBJ2-5; CDR3 protein: CASSLRGRGRPGETQYF; CDR3 DNA: TGTGCCAGCAGCTTACGTGGCAGGGGCCGACCGGGAGAGACCCAGTACTTC
D gene: NA; V gene: TRBV2; J gene: TRBJ2-4; CDR3 protein: CASSRGRANIQYF; CDR3 DNA: TGTGCCAGCAGCCGTGGGCGGGCGAACATTCAGTACTTC
D gene: TRBD2; V gene: TRBV6-7; J gene: TRBJ2-7; CDR3 protein: CASSLGGLGLAKDEQYF; CDR3 DNA: TGTGCCAGCAGTTTAGGGGGGTTGGGACTAGCGAAGGACGAGCAGTACTTC
D gene: NA; V gene: TRBV5-1; J gene: TRBJ2-2; CDR3 protein: CASSLWTARGTGELFF; CDR3 DNA: TGCGCCAGCAGCTTGTGGACAGCCCGGGGCACCGGGGAGCTGTTTTTT
D gene: TRBD2; V gene: TRBV7-9; J gene: TRBJ2-1; CDR3 protein: CASSLGGGVRNEQFF; CDR3 DNA: TGTGCCAGCAGCTTAGGCGGGGGGGTCAGGAATGAGCAGTTCTTC
D gene: NA; V gene: TRBV19; J gene: TRBJ2-5; CDR3 protein: CASSTGVQETQYF; CDR3 DNA: TGTGCCAGTAGTACAGGGGTCCAAGAGACCCAGTACTTC
D gene: TRBD2; V gene: TRBV4-3; J gene: TRBJ2-1; CDR3 protein: CASSQEVPLAGGTNNEQFF; CDR3 DNA: TGCGCCAGCAGCCAAGAGGTCCCACTAGCGGGAGGGACTAACAATGAGCAGTTCTTC
D gene: NA; V gene: TRBV7-9; J gene: TRBJ2-7; CDR3 protein: CASSAHRDGTGEQYF; CDR3 DNA: TGTGCCAGCAGCGCCCACAGGGATGGTACGGGGGAGCAGTACTTC
D gene: TRBD2; V gene: TRBV7-9; J gene: TRBJ2-5; CDR3 protein: CASSATSGNQETQYF; CDR3 DNA: TGTGCCAGCAGCGCTACTAGCGGGAATCAAGAGACCCAGTACTTC
D gene: NA; V gene: TRBV6-1; J gene: TRBJ2-1; CDR3 protein: CASSEATESEFF; CDR3 DNA: TGTGCCAGCAGTGAAGCTACAGAATCCGAGTTCTTC
D gene: TRBD1; V gene: TRBV2; J gene: TRBJ1-1; CDR3 protein: CARLKNRGSGTEAFF; CDR3 DNA: TGTGCCAGACTTAAAAACAGGGGAAGTGGCACTGAAGCTTTCTTT
D gene: TRBD2; V gene: TRBV27; J gene: TRBJ2-1; CDR3 protein: CASSSLAGGPNEQFF; CDR3 DNA: TGTGCCAGCAGTTCCTTGGCGGGAGGGCCGAATGAGCAGTTCTTC
D gene: TRBD1; V gene: TRBV7-8; J gene: TRBJ1-1; CDR3 protein: CASRQPGGRTEAFF; CDR3 DNA: TGTGCCAGCAGACAGCCAGGGGGCCGCACTGAAGCTTTCTTT
D gene: TRBD1; V gene: TRBV7-9; J gene: TRBJ1-5; CDR3 protein: CASSPGQGYQPQHF; CDR3 DNA: TGTGCCAGCAGCCCCGGACAGGGCTATCAGCCCCAGCATTTT
D gene: NA; V gene: TRBV7-2; J gene: TRBJ2-1; CDR3 protein: CASSSRVAGIDNEQFF; CDR3 DNA: TGTGCCAGCAGTTCACGGGTGGCGGGGATAGACAATGAGCAGTTCTTC